The subject of this entry is one TCR beta chain. This specimen belongs to a study of T cells expressing NK-cell markers. Across the study: The TCR beta repertoires were obtained from sorted CD3+CD56+NKG2C+, CD3+CD56+NKG2C- and CD3+CD56-NKG2C+ T cells. Seven of the eight sequenced donors were classified as HCMV-seropositive, and one was classified as seronegative.

CDR1 is KGHDR, CDR2 SFDVKD, per germline. This CDR3 is 17 amino acids long. Synthesis of TCR beta cDNA relied on 5'RACE template switching carrying UMIs. No DNA is given; TCRdb re-called the 5' RACE reads and lists each CDR3 protein once. The sample totals approximately 460,000 distinct CDR3 sequences. The material sequenced was blood T cells: a sorted CD56 or NKG2C T cell subset, CD4+ or CD8+ T cells, or bulk PBMC T cells (not recorded which). The chain has TRBV24-1 and TRBJ2-5; TCRdb's assignment of TRBD2 cannot be checked, as there is no DNA. This TCR derives from a woman between 18 and 70 years old in good health. The CDR3: CATSDPSLTSTQETQYF.